This passage covers 10 T cell receptor beta chains from one sample sequenced in a study of blood T cell repertoires in COVID-19. The protocol was immunoSEQ multiplex PCR, while the TCRdb copy is restricted to in-frame clones and leaves out a portion. The sample lists under 250,000 clones, 85% to 90% occurring once. Sequenced sample: PBMCs or T cells enriched from blood (not recorded which). Receptors originate from a woman aged 18-29 years in a cohort exposed to, infected with or recovered from COVID-19 (not recorded which).

CDR3 DNA sequence: TGTGCCAGCAGGCTTAGGACAGGGAAGGGGTACAATGAGCAGTTCTTC. Encoded protein: CASRLRTGKGYNEQFF. This sequence joins TRBV2 and TRBJ2-1; 8 bases agree with TRBD1. This CDR3 region has 16 residues. V was clipped by 6 bases and J by 4 bases; unmatched bases: 11. The germline V gene encodes CDR1 SNHLY and CDR2 FYNNEI.

The J gene is TRBJ2-1, the V gene TRBV4-2, with D tentatively TRBD2 (7 bases). The CDR3 has 17 residues. Trimming took off 0 bases at V and 6 bases at J, with 18 bases between the two ends. Per the germline V gene, CDR1 is LGHNA and CDR2 is YNFKEQ. The CDR3 nucleotides are TGTGCCAGCAGCCAAGATATTCTTCCGGGGGGCGGCAATGAGCAGTTCTTC. It specifies CASSQDILPGGGNEQFF.

The chain combines TRBV6-5 with TRBJ2-3; D unresolved. The CDR3 is 10 amino acids. V gave up 9 bases and J gave up 6 bases, with 7 bases separating them. Germline V gene sequence: CDR1 MNHEY, CDR2 SVGAGI. CDR3 in amino acids: CASLRDTQYF. CDR3 nucleotides: TGTGCCAGTCTTCGTGATACGCAGTATTTT.

The V and J genes are TRBV7-9 and TRBJ1-2; no clear D gene. The CDR3 runs to 12 residues. Looked up from germline, CDR1 is SEHNR and CDR2 is FQNEAQ (reference sequence). The V end was cut by 2 bases, the J end by 1 base, with 2 bases between. The CDR3 sequence is CASSLHNYGYTF. Written as DNA, the CDR3 is TGTGCCAGCAGCTTACATAACTATGGCTACACCTTC.

This clone was seen once. The V gene is TRBV3-1 (or the pseudogene TRBV3-2), the J gene TRBJ2-7; 7 positions match TRBD2. With 4 bases clipped from V and 4 bases from J, the junction kept 7 bases outside the gene matches. The CDR3 is made up of 14 amino acids. Looked up from germline, CDR1 is LGHDT and CDR2 is YNNKEL (reference sequence). CDR3 amino acids: CASSLGGGSYEQYF. CDR3 coding DNA: TGTGCCAGCAGCCTTGGCGGGGGTAGTTACGAGCAGTACTTC.

V is TRBV10-3 and J is TRBJ2-5; a weak D match, TRBD2 (5 bases). From germline, CDR1 is ENHRY and CDR2 SYGVKD. The V end was cut by 6 bases, the J end by 0 bases, with 14 bases between. CDR3 length equals 15 residues. CDR3 amino acids: CAISPAELYQETQYF. The CDR3 nucleotides are TGTGCCATCAGCCCAGCGGAGTTGTACCAAGAGACCCAGTACTTC.

The table lists this clone with a count of one. For the CDR3, the DNA is TGTGCCAGCAGCTTAGAGCGCACCGCGCGACTCATGTTCCACGAGCAGTACTTC. Translated, it gives CASSLERTARLMFHEQYF. V is TRBV11-2 and J is TRBJ2-7; D is unresolved. The CDR3 runs 18 residues. Trimming stripped 0 bases from V and 5 bases from J, with 23 bases between. CDR1 is SGHAT and CDR2 is FQNNGV in the germline V gene. The full variable domain, rest sourced from reference TRBV11-2 and TRBJ2-7, is EAGVAQSPRYKIIEKRQSVAFWCNPISGHATLYWYQQILGQGPKLLIQFQNNGVVDDSQLPKDRFSAERLKGVDSTLKIQPAKLEDSAVYLCASSLERTARLMFHEQYFGPGTRLTVT.

This chain uses TRBV28 with TRBJ1-1; 9 nucleotides match TRBD1. The CDR3 sequence is 14 residues long. V was pared by 4 bases and J by 4 bases, with 4 bases of the junction left unmatched. Germline CDR1 MDHEN, CDR2 SYDVKM. CDR3 protein: CASSSGQGSTEAFF. The CDR3 DNA reads TGTGCCAGCAGTTCCGGACAGGGGAGCACTGAAGCTTTCTTT.

The chain employs TRBV27 and TRBJ2-3, with TRBD1 as a possible D gene (5 bases). The length of the CDR3 is 14 residues. The germline gives CDR1 MNHEY, CDR2 SMNVEV (reference sequence). Between the trimmed V and J ends, which lost 8 bases and 2 bases, there was a span of 14 bases. CDR3 in amino acids: CASCRERPTDTQYF. CDR3 in DNA: TGTGCCAGCTGCAGGGAAAGACCCACAGATACGCAGTATTTT.

In its sample, this clone was seen a few times. This chain links TRBV30 with TRBJ1-5; no clear D gene. V was cut by 0 bases and J by 2 bases, with 5 bases left in between. Germline loops: CDR1 GTSNPN, CDR2 SVGIG (reference sequence). The CDR3 is 13 residues long. CDR3 loop: CAWSVEGNQPQHF. The CDR3, as DNA: TGTGCCTGGAGTGTAGAGGGCAATCAGCCCCAGCATTTT.